This record covers a single T cell receptor beta chain. Sequenced by immunoSEQ multiplex PCR; TCRdb stores in-frame clones only, minus some. The sample lists tens of thousands of clones, roughly four fifths occurring once. This sample stems from a study of OX40 agonist ivuxolimab in advanced cancers. Study-wide background: Six ivuxolimab dose levels, 0.01 to 10 mg/kg, were given intravenously every 2 weeks.

CDR1 is ENHRY and CDR2 is SYGVKD in the germline V gene. Between the trimmed V and J ends, which lost 10 bases and 8 bases, there was a span of 20 bases. The CDR3 has 13 amino acids. The starting material was CD4+ or CD8+ T cells sorted from blood, obtained in a trial of the OX40 agonist ivuxolimab. The origin of this receptor is an adult with an advanced solid tumor such as melanoma, head and neck, liver or kidney cancer. This chain uses TRBV10-3 with TRBJ1-2; D is possibly TRBD1 (5 bases). The CDR3, as DNA: TGTGCCACCCGCCTGACGGGGGAGGTAGGCTACACCTTC. Translation gives CATRLTGEVGYTF.